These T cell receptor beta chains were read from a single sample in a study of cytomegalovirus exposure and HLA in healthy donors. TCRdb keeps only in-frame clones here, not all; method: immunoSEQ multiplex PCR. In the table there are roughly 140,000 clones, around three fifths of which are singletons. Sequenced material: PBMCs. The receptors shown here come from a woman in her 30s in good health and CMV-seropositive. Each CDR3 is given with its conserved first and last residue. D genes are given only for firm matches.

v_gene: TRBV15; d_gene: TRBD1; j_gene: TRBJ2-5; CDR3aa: CATSRDRQGVETQYF
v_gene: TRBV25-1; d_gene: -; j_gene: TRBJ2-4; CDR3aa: CASSGDWDRKKNIQYF
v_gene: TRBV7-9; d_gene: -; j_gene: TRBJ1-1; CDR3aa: CASSLGEGATEAFF
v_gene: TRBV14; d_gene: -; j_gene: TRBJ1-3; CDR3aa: CASSQDYGNTIYF
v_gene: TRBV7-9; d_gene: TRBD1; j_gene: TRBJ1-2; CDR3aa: CASSLAGTGPIYGYTF
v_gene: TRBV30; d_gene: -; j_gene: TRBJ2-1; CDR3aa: CAWDQGLDYNEQFF
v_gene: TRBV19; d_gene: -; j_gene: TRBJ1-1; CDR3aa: CASTGPEGPTEAFF
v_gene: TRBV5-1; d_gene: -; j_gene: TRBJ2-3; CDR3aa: CASSPWDSTDTQYF
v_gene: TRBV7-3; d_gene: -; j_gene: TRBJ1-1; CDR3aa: CASSSQGQSTEAFF
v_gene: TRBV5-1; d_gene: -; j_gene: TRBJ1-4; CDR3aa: CASSLFMGLSNEKLFF
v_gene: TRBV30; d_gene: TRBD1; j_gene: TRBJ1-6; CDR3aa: CAWRWTGDSPLHF
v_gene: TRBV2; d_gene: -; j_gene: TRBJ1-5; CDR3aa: CASSRGGHVSNQPQHF
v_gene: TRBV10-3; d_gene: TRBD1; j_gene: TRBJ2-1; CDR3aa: CASGRDRDTNEQFF
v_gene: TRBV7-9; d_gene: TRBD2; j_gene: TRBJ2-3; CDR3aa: CASSPLAGASDTQYF
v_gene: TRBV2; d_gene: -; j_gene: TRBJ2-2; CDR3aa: CASSAQDTGELFF
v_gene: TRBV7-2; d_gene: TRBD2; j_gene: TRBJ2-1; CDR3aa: CASSLQSGGASSEQFF
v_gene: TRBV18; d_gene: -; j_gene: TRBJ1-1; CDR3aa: CASSPSMGGYTEAFF
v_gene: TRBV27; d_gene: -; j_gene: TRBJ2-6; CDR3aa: CASSLAHSSGANVLTF
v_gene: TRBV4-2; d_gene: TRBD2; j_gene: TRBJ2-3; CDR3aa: CASSQVPGTSGYQGRDTQYF
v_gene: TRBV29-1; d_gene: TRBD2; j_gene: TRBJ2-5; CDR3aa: CSALPSGGAGTQYF
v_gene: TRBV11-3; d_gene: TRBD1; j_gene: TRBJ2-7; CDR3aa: CASSSYRDRAFSYEQYF
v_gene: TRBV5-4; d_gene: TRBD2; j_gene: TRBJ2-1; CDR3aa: CASSPDALANYNEQFF
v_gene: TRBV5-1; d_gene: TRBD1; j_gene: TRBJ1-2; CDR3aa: CASSLDWDSYIRNYGYTF
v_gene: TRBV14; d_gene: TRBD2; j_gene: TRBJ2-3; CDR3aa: CASSLRTGTSGGGLQYF
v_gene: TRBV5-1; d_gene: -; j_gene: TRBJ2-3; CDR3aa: CASSLLAVSTDTQYF
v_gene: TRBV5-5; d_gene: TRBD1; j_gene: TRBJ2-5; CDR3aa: CASRQGAWQETQYF
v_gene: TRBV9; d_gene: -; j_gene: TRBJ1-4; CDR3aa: CASSAGDSEKLFF
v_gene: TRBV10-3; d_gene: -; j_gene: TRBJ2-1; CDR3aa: CAISGLKGESYNEQFF
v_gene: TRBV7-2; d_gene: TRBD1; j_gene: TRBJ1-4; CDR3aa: CASSPVTGALIEKLFF
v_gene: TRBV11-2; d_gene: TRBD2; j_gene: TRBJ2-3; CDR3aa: CASSLSIGLAISPTDTQYF
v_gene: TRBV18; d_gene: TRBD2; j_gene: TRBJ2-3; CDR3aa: CASSRLADKDTQYF
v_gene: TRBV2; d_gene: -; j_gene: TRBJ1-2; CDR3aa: CASSENNPGPYGYTF
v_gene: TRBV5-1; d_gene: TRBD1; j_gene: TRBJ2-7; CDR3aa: CASSETGGPGGTYEQYF
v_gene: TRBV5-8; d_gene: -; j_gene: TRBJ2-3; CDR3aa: CASSSSRVYTNTQYF
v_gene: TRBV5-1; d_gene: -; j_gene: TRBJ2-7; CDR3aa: CASRASGSAYEQYF
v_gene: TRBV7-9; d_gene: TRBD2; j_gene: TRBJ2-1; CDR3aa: CASSSTSGGAHEQFF
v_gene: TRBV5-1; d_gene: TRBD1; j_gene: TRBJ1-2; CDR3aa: CASSPGQGENYGYTF
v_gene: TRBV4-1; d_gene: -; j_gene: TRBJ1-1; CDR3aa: CASSHYGNPTEAFF
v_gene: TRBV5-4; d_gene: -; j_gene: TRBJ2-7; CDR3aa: CASSLVPSSYEQYF
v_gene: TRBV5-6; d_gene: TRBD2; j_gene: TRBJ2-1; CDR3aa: CASSLLGLAGINEQFF
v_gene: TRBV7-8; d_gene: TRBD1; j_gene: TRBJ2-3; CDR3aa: CASSSSRTGGGTQYF
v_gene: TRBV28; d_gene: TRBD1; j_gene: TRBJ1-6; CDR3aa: CASSNSGTGVDSPLHF
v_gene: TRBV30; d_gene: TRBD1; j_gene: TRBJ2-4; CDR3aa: CAWSTGQGTKNIQYF